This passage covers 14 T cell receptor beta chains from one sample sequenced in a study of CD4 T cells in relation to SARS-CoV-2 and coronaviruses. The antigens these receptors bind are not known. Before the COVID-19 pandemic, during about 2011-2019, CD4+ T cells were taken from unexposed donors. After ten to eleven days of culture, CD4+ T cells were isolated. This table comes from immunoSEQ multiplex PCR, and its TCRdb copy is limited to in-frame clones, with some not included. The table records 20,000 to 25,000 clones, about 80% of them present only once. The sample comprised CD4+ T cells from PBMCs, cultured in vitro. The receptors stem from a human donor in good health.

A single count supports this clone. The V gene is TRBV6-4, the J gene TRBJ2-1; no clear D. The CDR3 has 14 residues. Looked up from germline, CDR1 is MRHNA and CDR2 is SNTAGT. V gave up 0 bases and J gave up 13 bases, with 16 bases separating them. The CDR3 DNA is TGTGCCAGCAGTGACTCAGAGGTGGCCCCACGACAGTTCTTC. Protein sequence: CASSDSEVAPRQFF.

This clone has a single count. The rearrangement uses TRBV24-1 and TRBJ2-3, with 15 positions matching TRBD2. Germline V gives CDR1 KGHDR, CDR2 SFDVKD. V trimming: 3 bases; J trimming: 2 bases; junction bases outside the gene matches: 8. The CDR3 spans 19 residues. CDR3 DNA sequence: TGTGCCACCAGTGATACCGGACTAGCGGGAGGGCCTGTCACAGATACGCAGTATTTT. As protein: CATSDTGLAGGPVTDTQYF.

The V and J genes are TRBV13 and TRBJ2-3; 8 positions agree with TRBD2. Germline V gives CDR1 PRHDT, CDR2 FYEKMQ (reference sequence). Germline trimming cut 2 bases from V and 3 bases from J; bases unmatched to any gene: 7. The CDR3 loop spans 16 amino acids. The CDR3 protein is CASSLRAGVNTDTQYF. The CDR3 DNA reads TGTGCCAGCAGCTTAAGAGCGGGAGTCAATACAGATACGCAGTATTTT.

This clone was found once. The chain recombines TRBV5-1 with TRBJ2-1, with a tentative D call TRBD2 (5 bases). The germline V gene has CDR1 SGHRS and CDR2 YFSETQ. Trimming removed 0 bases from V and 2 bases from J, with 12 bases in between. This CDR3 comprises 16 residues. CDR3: CASSLAGGLAYNEQFF. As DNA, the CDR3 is TGCGCCAGCAGCTTGGCCGGAGGTCTAGCCTACAATGAGCAGTTCTTC.

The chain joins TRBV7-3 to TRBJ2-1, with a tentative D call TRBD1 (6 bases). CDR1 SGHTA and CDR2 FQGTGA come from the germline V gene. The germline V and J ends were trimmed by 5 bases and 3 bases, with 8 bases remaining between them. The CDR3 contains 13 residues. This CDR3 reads CASSGDNYNEQFF. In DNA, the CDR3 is TGTGCCAGCAGCGGGGACAACTACAATGAGCAGTTCTTC.

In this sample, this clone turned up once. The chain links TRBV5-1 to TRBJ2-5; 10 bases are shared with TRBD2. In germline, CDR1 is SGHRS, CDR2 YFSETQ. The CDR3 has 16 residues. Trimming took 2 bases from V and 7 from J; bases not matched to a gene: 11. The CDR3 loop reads CASSFTSGIVNGTQYF. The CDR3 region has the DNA TGCGCCAGCAGCTTTACTAGCGGGATCGTAAATGGGACCCAGTACTTC.

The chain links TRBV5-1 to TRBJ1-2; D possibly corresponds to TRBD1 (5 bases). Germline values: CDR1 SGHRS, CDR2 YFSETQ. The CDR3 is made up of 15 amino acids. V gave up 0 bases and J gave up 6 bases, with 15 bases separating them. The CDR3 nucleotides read TGCGCCAGCAGCTTGGAGGGGAAACTACTGCATGGCTACACCTTC. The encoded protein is CASSLEGKLLHGYTF.

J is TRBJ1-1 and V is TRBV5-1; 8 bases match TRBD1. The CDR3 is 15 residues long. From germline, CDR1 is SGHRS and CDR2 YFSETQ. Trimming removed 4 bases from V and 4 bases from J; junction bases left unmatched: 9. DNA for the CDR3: TGCGCCAGCAGCAAAGCTCCCGACAGGGGCACTGAAGCTTTCTTT. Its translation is CASSKAPDRGTEAFF.

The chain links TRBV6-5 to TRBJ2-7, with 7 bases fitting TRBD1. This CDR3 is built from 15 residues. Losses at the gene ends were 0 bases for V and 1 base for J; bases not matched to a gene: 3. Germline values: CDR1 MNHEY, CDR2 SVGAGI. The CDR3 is CASSYSAGGSYEQYF. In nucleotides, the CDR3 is TGTGCCAGCAGTTACTCGGCAGGGGGTTCCTACGAGCAGTACTTC.

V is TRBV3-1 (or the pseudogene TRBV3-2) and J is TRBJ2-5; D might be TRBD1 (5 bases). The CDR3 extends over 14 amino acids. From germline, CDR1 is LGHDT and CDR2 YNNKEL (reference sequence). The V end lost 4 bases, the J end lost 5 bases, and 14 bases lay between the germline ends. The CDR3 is CASSPYEAGETQYF. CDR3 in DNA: TGTGCCAGCAGCCCGTACGAGGCAGGGGAGACCCAGTACTTC.

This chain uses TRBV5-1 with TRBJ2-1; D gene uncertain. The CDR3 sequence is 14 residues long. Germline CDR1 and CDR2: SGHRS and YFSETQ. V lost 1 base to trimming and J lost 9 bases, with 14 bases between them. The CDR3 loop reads CASSLQAGLSEQFF. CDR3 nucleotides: TGCGCCAGCAGCTTGCAAGCAGGTTTAAGTGAGCAGTTCTTC.

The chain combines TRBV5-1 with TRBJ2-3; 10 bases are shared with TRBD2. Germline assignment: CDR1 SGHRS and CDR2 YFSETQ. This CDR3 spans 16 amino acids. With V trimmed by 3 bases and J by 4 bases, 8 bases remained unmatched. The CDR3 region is CASSSLRAGGADTQYF. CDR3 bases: TGCGCCAGCAGCTCCCTTCGAGCGGGAGGGGCAGATACGCAGTATTTT.

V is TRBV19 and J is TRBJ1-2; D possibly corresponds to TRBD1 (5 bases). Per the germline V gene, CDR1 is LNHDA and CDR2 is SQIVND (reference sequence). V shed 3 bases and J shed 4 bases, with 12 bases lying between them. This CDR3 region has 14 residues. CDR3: CASSMGGAGYGYTF. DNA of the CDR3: TGTGCCAGTAGTATGGGAGGGGCCGGCTATGGCTACACCTTC. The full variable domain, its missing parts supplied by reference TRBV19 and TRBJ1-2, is DGGITQSPKYLFRKEGQNVTLSCEQNLNHDAMYWYRQDPGQGLRLIYYSQIVNDFQKGDIAEGYSVSREKKESFPLTVTSAQKNPTAFYLCASSMGGAGYGYTFGSGTRLTVV.

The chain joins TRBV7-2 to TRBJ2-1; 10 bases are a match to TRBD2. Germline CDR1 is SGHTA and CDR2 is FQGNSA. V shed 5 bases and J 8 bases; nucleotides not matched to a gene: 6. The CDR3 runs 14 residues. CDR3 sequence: CASSPEAGGYEQFF. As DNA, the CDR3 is TGTGCCAGCAGCCCGGAAGCGGGAGGGTATGAGCAGTTCTTC.